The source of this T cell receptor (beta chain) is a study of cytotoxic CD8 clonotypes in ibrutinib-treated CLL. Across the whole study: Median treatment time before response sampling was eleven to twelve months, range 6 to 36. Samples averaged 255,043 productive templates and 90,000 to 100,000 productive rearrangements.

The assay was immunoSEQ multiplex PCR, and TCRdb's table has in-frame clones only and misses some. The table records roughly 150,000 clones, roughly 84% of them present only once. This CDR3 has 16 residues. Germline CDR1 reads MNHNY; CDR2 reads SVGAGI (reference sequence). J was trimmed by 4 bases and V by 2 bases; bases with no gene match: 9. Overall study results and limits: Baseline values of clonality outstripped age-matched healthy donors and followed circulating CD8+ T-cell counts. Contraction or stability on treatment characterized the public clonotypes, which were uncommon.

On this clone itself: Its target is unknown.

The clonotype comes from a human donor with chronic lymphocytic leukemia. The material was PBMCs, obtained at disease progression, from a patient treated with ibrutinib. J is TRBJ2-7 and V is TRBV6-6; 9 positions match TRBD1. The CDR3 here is CASSYGELGTGYEQYF. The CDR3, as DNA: TGTGCCAGCAGTTACGGCGAACTAGGGACAGGGTACGAGCAGTACTTC.